This paragraph covers one TCR beta chain sequence. Its specificity is not known. The data were obtained in a study of cytomegalovirus exposure and HLA in healthy donors. Study-level findings and limits: The study had only CMV serostatus as immune exposure information. Upon later analysis, TCR association rates were observed to vary by HLA locus, being highest for DRB1 and lowest for HLA-C. Most TCR sequences were rare, but some public TCRs occurred in many donors.

Primers: 60 Vbeta forward and 13 Jbeta reverse. Here immunoSEQ multiplex PCR was the method, and the copy in TCRdb shows in-frame clones only, minus some. The sample gives around 140,000 clones, about 9.2% of which show up once; 5.5% to 8% is in the top ten. The CDR3 runs to 17 residues. V lost 3 bases to trimming and J lost 7 bases; unmatched junction nucleotides: 16. Looked up from germline, CDR1 is SGDLS and CDR2 is YYNGEE. The rearrangement uses TRBV9 and TRBJ2-1, with 7 bases matching TRBD1. The sample taken for sequencing was PBMCs. The receptor comes from a woman aged 40 to 55 in good health and CMV-seropositive. CDR3 DNA sequence: TGTGCCAGCAGCGCAACTTCCGGGACCCCCAGGGGGAATGAGCAGTTCTTC. Encoded protein: CASSATSGTPRGNEQFF.